This TCR beta chain was identified in a study of cytomegalovirus exposure and HLA in healthy donors. Primers included in the PCR were 60 Vbeta and 13 Jbeta primers. Sequenced by immunoSEQ multiplex PCR; TCRdb stores in-frame clones only, minus some. The table has some 48,000 clones, around 80% seen once; the top ten hold approximately 7.6%. V gave up 2 bases and J gave up 11 bases; unmatched junction bases: 6. The length of the CDR3 is 14 residues. Germline CDR1 reads MNHEY; CDR2 reads SMNVEV (reference sequence). The sample taken for sequencing was PBMCs. The chain uses TRBV27 and TRBJ1-6; 7 bases are a match to TRBD1. The clonotype comes from a man aged 30 to 39 in good health and CMV-seropositive. The CDR3 DNA sequence: TGTGCCAGCAGTTTAAGGGGGCTGGTGACACCCCTCCACTTT. Translation: CASSLRGLVTPLHF.